The T cell receptor beta chain described here comes from a study of blood T cell repertoires in COVID-19. Method: immunoSEQ multiplex PCR; TCRdb's copy keeps in-frame clones and lacks some. The data show 250,000 to 300,000 clones, more than 70% seen once. In its sample, this clone was seen a few times. V gave up 6 bases and J gave up 1 base, with 12 bases separating them. This CDR3 spans 14 amino acids. Germline V gene sequence: CDR1 SGHTA, CDR2 FQGNSA. J is TRBJ1-1 and V is TRBV7-2; D may be TRBD1 (5 bases). Sequenced: peripheral blood. The TCR sequence derives from a man older than 75 with acute or convalescent COVID-19. CDR3 loop: CASSRDSQNTEAFF. CDR3 nucleotides: TGTGCCAGCAGTCGGGACTCCCAGAACACTGAAGCTTTCTTT.